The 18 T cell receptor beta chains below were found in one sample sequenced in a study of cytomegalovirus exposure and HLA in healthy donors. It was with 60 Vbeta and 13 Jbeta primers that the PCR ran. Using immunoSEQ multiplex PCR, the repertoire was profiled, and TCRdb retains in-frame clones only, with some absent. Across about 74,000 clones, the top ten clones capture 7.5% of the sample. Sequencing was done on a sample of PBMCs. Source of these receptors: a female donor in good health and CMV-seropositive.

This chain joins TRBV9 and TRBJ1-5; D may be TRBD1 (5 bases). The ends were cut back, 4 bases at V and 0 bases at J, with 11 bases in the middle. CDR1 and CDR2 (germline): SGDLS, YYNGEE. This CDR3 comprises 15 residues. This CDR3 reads CASSPTDNSNQPQHF. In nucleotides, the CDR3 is TGTGCCAGCAGCCCGACGGACAATAGCAATCAGCCCCAGCATTTT.

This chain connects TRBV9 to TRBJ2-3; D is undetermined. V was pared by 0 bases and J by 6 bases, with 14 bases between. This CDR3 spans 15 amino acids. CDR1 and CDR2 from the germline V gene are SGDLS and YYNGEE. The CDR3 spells CASSVEGRLGDTQYF. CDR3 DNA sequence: TGTGCCAGCAGCGTAGAAGGCAGGCTTGGGGATACGCAGTATTTT.

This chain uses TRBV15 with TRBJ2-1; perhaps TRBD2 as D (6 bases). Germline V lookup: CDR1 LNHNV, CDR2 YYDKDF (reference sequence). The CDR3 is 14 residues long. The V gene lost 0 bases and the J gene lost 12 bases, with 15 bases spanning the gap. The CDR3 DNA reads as TGTGCCACCAGCAGAGATCTGGGGGAGGAGGCGCAGTTCTTC. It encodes CATSRDLGEEAQFF.

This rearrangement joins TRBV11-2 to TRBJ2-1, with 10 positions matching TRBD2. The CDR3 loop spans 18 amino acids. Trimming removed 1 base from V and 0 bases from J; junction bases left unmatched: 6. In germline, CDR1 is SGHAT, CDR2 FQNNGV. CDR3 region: CASSLVLLAGSSYNEQFF. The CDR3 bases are TGTGCCAGCAGCTTAGTGTTACTAGCGGGGAGCTCCTACAATGAGCAGTTCTTC.

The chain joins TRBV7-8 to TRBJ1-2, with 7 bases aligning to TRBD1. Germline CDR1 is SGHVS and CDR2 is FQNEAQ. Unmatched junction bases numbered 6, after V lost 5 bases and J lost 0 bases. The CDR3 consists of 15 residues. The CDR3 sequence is CASSLGTAANYGYTF. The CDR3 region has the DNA TGTGCCAGCAGCCTAGGGACAGCCGCTAACTATGGCTACACCTTC.

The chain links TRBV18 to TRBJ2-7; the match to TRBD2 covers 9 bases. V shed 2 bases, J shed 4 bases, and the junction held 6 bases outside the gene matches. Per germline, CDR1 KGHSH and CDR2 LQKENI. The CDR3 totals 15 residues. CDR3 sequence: CASSPGLAGPYEQYF. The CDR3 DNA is TGTGCCAGCTCACCAGGGCTAGCGGGGCCATACGAGCAGTACTTC.

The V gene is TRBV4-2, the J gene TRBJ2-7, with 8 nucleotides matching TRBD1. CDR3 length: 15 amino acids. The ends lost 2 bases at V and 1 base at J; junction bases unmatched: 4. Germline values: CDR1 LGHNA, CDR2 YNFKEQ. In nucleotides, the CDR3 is TGTGCCAGCAGCCAATACGGGACAGGTTCCTACGAGCAGTACTTC. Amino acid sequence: CASSQYGTGSYEQYF.

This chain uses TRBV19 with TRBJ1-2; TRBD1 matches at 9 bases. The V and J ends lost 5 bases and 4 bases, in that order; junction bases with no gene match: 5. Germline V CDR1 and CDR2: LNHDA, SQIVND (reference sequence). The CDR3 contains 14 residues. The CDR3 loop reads CASSWTGDVYGYTF. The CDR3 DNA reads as TGTGCCAGTAGTTGGACAGGGGACGTCTATGGCTACACCTTC.

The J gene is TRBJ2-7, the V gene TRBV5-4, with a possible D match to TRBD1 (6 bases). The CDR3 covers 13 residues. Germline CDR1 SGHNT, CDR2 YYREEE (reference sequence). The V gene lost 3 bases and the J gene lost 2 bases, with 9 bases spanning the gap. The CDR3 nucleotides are TGTGCCAGCAGCTCAACAGGGACCTACGAGCAGTACTTC. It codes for CASSSTGTYEQYF.

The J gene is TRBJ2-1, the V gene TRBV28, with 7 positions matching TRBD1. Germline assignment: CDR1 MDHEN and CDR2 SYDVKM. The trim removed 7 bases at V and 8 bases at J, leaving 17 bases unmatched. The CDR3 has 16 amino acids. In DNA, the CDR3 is TGTGCCAGCAAAGGTGAAGGGGGCTGGGCGCAATATGAGCAGTTCTTC. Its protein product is CASKGEGGWAQYEQFF. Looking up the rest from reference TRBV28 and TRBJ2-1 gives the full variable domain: DVKVTQSSRYLVKRTGEKVFLECVQDMDHENMFWYRQDPGLGLRLIYFSYDVKMKEKGDIPEGYSVSREKKERFSLILESASTNQTSMYLCASKGEGGWAQYEQFFGPGTRLTVL.

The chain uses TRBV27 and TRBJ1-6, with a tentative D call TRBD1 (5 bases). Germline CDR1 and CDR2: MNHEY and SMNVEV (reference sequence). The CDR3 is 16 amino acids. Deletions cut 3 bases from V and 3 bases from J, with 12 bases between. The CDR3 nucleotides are TGTGCCAGCAGTTTCGATGTGGGACTCTATAATTCACCCCTCCACTTT. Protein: CASSFDVGLYNSPLHF.

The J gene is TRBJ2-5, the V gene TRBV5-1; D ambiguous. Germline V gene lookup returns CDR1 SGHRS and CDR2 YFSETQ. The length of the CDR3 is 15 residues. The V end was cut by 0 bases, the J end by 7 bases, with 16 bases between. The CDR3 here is CASSLGERSDGTQYF. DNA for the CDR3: TGCGCCAGCAGCTTGGGAGAGAGATCTGATGGGACCCAGTACTTC.

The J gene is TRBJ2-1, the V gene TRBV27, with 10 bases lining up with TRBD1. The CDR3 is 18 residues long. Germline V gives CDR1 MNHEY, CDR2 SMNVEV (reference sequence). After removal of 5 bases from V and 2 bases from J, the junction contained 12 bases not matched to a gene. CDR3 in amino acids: CASSRYSNGQGAYNEQFF. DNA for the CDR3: TGTGCCAGCAGTAGATACTCAAACGGACAGGGGGCCTACAATGAGCAGTTCTTC.

The CDR3 DNA reads TGTGCCAGCAGCCTCCGAGACAGGCGTGCAACTAATGAAAAACTGTTTTTT. Protein sequence: CASSLRDRRATNEKLFF. The gene calls are TRBV5-5 and TRBJ1-4; a weak D match, TRBD1 (6 bases). V lost 4 bases and J 0 bases, leaving 16 bases between the germline ends. This CDR3 contains 17 residues. Germline V gene lookup returns CDR1 SGHKS and CDR2 YYEKEE (reference sequence).

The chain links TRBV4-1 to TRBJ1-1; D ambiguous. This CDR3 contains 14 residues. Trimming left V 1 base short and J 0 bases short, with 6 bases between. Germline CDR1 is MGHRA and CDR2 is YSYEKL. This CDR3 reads CASSQAGMNTEAFF. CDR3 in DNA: TGCGCCAGCAGCCAAGCCGGGATGAACACTGAAGCTTTCTTT.

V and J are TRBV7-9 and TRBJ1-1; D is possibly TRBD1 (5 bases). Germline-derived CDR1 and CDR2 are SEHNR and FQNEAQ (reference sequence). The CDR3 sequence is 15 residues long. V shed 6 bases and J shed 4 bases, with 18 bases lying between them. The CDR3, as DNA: TGTGCCAGCAGTACAGAAGTACACAGGATCACTGAAGCTTTCTTT. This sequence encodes CASSTEVHRITEAFF.

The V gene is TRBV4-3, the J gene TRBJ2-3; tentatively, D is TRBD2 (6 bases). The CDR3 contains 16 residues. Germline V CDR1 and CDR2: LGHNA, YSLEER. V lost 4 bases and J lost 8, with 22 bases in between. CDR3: CASSRGDRLGRATQYF. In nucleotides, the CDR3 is TGCGCCAGCAGCCGAGGAGACCGACTAGGCCGGGCTACGCAGTATTTT.

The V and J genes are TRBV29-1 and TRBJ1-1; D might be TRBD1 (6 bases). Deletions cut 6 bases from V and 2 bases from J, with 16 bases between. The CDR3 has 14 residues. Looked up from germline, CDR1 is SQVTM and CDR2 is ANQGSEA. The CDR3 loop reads CSVITNRANTEAFF. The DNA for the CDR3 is TGCAGCGTAATAACAAACAGGGCCAACACTGAAGCTTTCTTT.